The 12 T cell receptor beta chains below were found in one sample sequenced in a study of T-cell memory formation after mild COVID-19. Via MiXCR, TCRdb re-called the 5' RACE reads, giving one row per CDR3 protein. The data show approximately 570,000 distinct CDR3 sequences, about a sixth seen once. Sequenced input: PBMCs or a T cell subset sorted from them (not recorded which). The receptors derive from an adult woman who had mild COVID-19 (a few samples of this study predate the infection). Cell type and time point are not known.

This clonotype has just a few counts. This CDR3 reads CASSLEGVRTGELFF. The DNA of the CDR3 is TGCGCCAGCAGCTTGGAAGGGGTGAGGACCGGGGAGCTGTTTTTT. The V call is TRBV5-1, the J call TRBJ2-2, with D perhaps matching TRBD1 (5 bases). The CDR3 loop spans 15 amino acids. V gave up 0 bases and J gave up 5 bases, with 11 bases separating them. Germline V lookup: CDR1 SGHRS, CDR2 YFSETQ.

The chain carries TRBV11-3 and TRBJ2-6; tentatively, D is TRBD1 (5 bases). V was cut by 4 bases and J by 0 bases, with 13 bases left in between. CDR1 and CDR2 from the germline V gene are SGHNT and YENEEA. This CDR3 is built from 17 residues. CDR3 nucleotide sequence: TGTGCCAGCAGCTCCCAAGGGGCCTACTCTGGGGCCAACGTCCTGACTTTC. Encoded protein: CASSSQGAYSGANVLTF.

A few counts support this clonotype. This chain joins TRBV5-1 and TRBJ2-5; weak D call: TRBD2 (5 bases). V lost 4 bases and J 5 bases, leaving 15 bases between the germline ends. The germline gives CDR1 SGHRS, CDR2 YFSETQ. This CDR3 is built from 14 residues. DNA of the CDR3: TGCGCCAGCAGCCCGGGAACTGCTGGTGAGACCCAGTACTTC. Protein product: CASSPGTAGETQYF.

For the CDR3, the DNA is TGTGCCAGCAGCTCATCGACAGGACTGAACACTGAAGCTTTCTTT. Protein sequence: CASSSSTGLNTEAFF. V and J are TRBV5-6 and TRBJ1-1; possibly TRBD1 for D (6 bases). V was cut by 3 bases and J by 0 bases, with 12 bases left in between. Germline lookup yields CDR1 SGHDT and CDR2 YYEEEE. The CDR3 loop spans 15 amino acids.

As regards this clonotype: One end of the junction fails to match germline, which may point to a read error. The V and J genes are TRBV6-1 and TRBJ1-2; D not certain. The CDR3 sequence is 12 residues long. Per germline, CDR1 MNHNS and CDR2 SASEGT. The CDR3 reads CDSNRAGYGYTF. In DNA form, the CDR3 reads TGTGACAGCAATAGGGCCGGCTATGGCTACACCTTC.

To note about this clonotype: An end of the junction does not agree with germline; a read error may underlie this. The rearrangement joins TRBV3-1 to TRBJ2-3, with D uncertain. The CDR3 consists of 12 residues. CDR1 LGHDT and CDR2 YNNKEL come from the germline V gene (reference sequence). CDR3 protein: CASSQLGDMQYF. The CDR3 DNA sequence: TGTGCCAGCAGCCAGCTTGGGGATATGCAGTATTTT.

This clonotype was counted between two and nine times. The V gene is TRBV10-3, the J gene TRBJ1-2, with TRBD1 as a possible D gene (5 bases). Germline loops: CDR1 ENHRY, CDR2 SYGVKD. Trimming stripped 5 bases from V and 2 bases from J, with 12 bases between. This CDR3 is built from 14 residues. The DNA for the CDR3 is TGTGCCATCAGTAATCAGGGTGTAAACTATGGCTACACCTTC. It yields the protein CAISNQGVNYGYTF.

The chain employs TRBV7-2 and TRBJ2-5; TRBD2 aligns across 13 bases. V lost 6 bases, J lost 4 bases, and 5 bases stayed unmatched. The CDR3 loop spans 15 amino acids. CDR1 and CDR2 from the germline V gene are SGHTA and FQGNSA. The CDR3 protein is CASRSGLAGVETQYF. DNA of the CDR3: TGTGCCAGCAGGTCCGGACTAGCGGGAGTAGAGACCCAGTACTTC.

This clonotype came up many times. The chain employs TRBV9 and TRBJ2-1, with TRBD2 matching 14 bases. The CDR3 contains 15 residues. V lost 3 bases, J lost 9 bases, and 5 bases stayed unmatched. Germline CDR1 and CDR2: SGDLS and YYNGEE. The CDR3 DNA follows: TGTGCCAGCAGCGATGGACTAGCGGGAGGACTTGAGCAGTTCTTC. It yields the protein CASSDGLAGGLEQFF.

This clonotype was seen more than once but under ten times. The chain joins TRBV5-1 to TRBJ2-7; 7 bases map to TRBD2. This CDR3 is built from 15 residues. The V gene end was trimmed by 4 bases and the J gene end by 2 bases; junction bases not matched to a gene: 9. Germline CDR1 is SGHRS and CDR2 is YFSETQ. The CDR3 DNA reads as TGCGCCAGCAGCCCCGGGGGGATAGCAACCTACGAGCAGTACTTC. Translated, it gives CASSPGGIATYEQYF.

V and J are TRBV20-1 and TRBJ2-7; 12 bases are a match to TRBD2. CDR1 DFQATT and CDR2 SNEGSKA come from the germline V gene (reference sequence). V lost 0 bases to trimming and J lost 2 bases; unmatched junction nucleotides: 5. The CDR3 is made up of 16 amino acids. The CDR3 DNA sequence: TGCAGTGCTAGAGATAGGACTAGCGGGGTCGCCTACGAGCAGTACTTC. This encodes CSARDRTSGVAYEQYF.

The rearrangement joins TRBV4-1 to TRBJ2-7; D is tentatively TRBD1 or TRBD2 (5 bases each). The V end was cut by 3 bases, the J end by 4 bases, with 16 bases between. Germline V gives CDR1 MGHRA, CDR2 YSYEKL. The CDR3 runs to 15 residues. The CDR3 DNA sequence: TGCGCCAGCAGCCATGGGACCCATGTGGGTTACGAGCAGTACTTC. Its protein is CASSHGTHVGYEQYF.